This T cell receptor beta chain was obtained from a study of shared clonotypes between healthy human individuals. This CDR3 is 16 amino acids long. The germline V and J ends were trimmed by 3 bases and 4 bases, with 21 bases remaining between them. Germline CDR1 is SQVTM and CDR2 is ANQGSEA. Adult Caucasians living in Nashville, Tennessee made up all of the donors. Partitioning of CD4+ cells yielded a CD45RA+ naive subset and a CD45RA-negative memory subset. Authors' analysis steps: Because ImmunoSEQ provided only junction sequences with no quality scores, the filtering differed. The assay was immunoSEQ multiplex PCR, and TCRdb's table has in-frame clones only and misses some. V, J and clone size are those of that table, while D and trimming were read from the DNA. The sample holds approximately 1,500,000 clones, 98% seen once.

This chain uses TRBV29-1 with TRBJ1-2; D not certain. Sequenced: naive CD4+ T cells sorted from blood. Subset denoted: CD45RA+ positively selected. The receptor was derived from a man aged 25-45 years in good health. The chain's CDR3 is CSVEVSLRSLGYGYTF. DNA of the CDR3: TGCAGCGTTGAGGTCAGTTTAAGATCCCTTGGCTATGGCTACACCTTC.